This record covers a single T cell receptor beta chain. The antigen remains undetermined. This record comes from a study of cytomegalovirus exposure and HLA in healthy donors. Study results and caveats: When a later analysis compared HLA-associated TCR beta chains with equally common others, the HLA-associated chains turned out to be more clonally expanded and to have lower generation probabilities.

PCR employed 60 Vbeta and 13 Jbeta primers. Assay: immunoSEQ multiplex PCR; the TCRdb copy retains only in-frame clones and omits some. The sample carries some 100,000 clones, around 79% recorded once. The CDR3 totals 16 residues. CDR1 and CDR2 (germline): SGHAT, FQNNGV. Trimming cost V 6 bases and J 0 bases; bases outside gene matches: 6. The sequence was obtained from a male donor in good health and CMV-seropositive. Source material: PBMCs. The gene calls are TRBV11-2 and TRBJ2-1, with TRBD2 matching over 9 bases. The CDR3 is CASRPGRGGSYNEQFF. The CDR3 DNA follows: TGTGCCAGCAGGCCTGGGCGGGGGGGCTCCTACAATGAGCAGTTCTTC.